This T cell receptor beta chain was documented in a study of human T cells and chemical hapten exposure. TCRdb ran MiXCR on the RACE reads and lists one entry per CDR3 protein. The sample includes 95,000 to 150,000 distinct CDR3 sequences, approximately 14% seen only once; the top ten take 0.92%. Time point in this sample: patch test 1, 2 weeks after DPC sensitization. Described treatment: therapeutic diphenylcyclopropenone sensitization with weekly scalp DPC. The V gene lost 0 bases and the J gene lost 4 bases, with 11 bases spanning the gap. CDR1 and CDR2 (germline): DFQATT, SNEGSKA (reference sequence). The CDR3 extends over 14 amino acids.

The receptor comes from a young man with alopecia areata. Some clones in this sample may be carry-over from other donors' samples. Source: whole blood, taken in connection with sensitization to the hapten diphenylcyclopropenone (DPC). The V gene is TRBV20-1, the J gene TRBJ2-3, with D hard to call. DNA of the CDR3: TGCAGTGCTAGAGATGCGTTGGGCCCAGATACGCAGTATTTT. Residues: CSARDALGPDTQYF.